The rows below give T cell receptor beta chains drawn from one sample of a study of T cells and Merkel cell carcinoma outcomes. This table comes from immunoSEQ multiplex PCR, and its TCRdb copy is limited to in-frame clones, with some not included. This table has about 3,000 clones, roughly 96% appearing once. The specimen sequenced was tumor tissue from Merkel cell carcinoma. These receptors all stem from a human donor with Merkel cell carcinoma. CDR3s include the opening cysteine and the closing phenylalanine or tryptophan. The D gene is left open where the match is weak. Expanded clones are given a class, and other clones once, few, many or no size at all.

TRBJ2-4 - - TRBV7-2 TGTGCCAGCAGCTTAGGGGGGTATGGGGAAAAAAACATTCAGTACTTC CASSLGGYGEKNIQYF
TRBJ1-4 - - TRBV20-1 TGCAGTGCTCTGAATGAAAAACTGTTTTTT CSALNEKLFF
TRBJ2-7 - TRBD1 TRBV27 TGTGCCAGCAGTTTCAGGACAGGAGTCTACGAGCAGTACTTC CASSFRTGVYEQYF
TRBJ2-6 once - TRBV28 TGTGCCAGCATGACGAGCTCTGGGGCCAACGTCCTGACTTTC CASMTSSGANVLTF
TRBJ1-4 - - TRBV2 TGTGCCAGCAGTGGTCAGGCAACTAATGAAAAACTGTTTTTT CASSGQATNEKLFF
TRBJ2-1 - - TRBV5-1 TGCGCCAGCAGATATGGCGGTGGACTTTACAATGAGCAGTTCTTC CASRYGGGLYNEQFF
TRBJ1-5 - - TRBV4-2 TGTGCCAGCAGCCAAGATGGGCAGGGGTCTCAGCCCCAGCATTTT CASSQDGQGSQPQHF
TRBJ2-5 - TRBD2 TRBV25-1 TGTGCCAGCAGTGAATGGTTAGCGGGGGGGTTGGAGACCCAGTACTTC CASSEWLAGGLETQYF
TRBJ1-6 - - TRBV19 TGTGCCAGTAGTATAGTCGGTCTCAGGGATTCACCCCTCCACTTT CASSIVGLRDSPLHF
TRBJ2-3 - - TRBV6-5 TGTGCCAGCAGTTACTCAGCCACAGATACGCAGTATTTT CASSYSATDTQYF
TRBJ1-1 - TRBD1 TRBV14 TGTGCCAGCAGCCAGTGGGACAGCACTGAAGCTTTCTTT CASSQWDSTEAFF
TRBJ1-4 - - TRBV19 TGTGCCAGTTGGGGCCGGGTTTTGGGGAATGAAAAACTGTTTTTT CASWGRVLGNEKLFF
TRBJ2-7 - TRBD1 TRBV19 TGTGCCAGTAGTTTCGGACAGGGGGTCTACGAGCAGTACTTC CASSFGQGVYEQYF
TRBJ1-2 - - TRBV6-6 TGTGCCAGCAGTTCGGACAGTAACTATGGCTACACCTTC CASSSDSNYGYTF
TRBJ2-4 - TRBD2 TRBV5-1 TGCGCCAGCAGCTTGGCACTAGCGAGTGACATTCAGTACTTC CASSLALASDIQYF
TRBJ2-3 - TRBD2 TRBV5-6 TGTGCCAGCAGCTTTAGCGGGGGGCCCCAGGGGGCAGATACGCAGTATTTT CASSFSGGPQGADTQYF
TRBJ2-6 few - TRBV19 TGTGCCAGTAGTACGGGGTTTGGGGCCAACGTCCTGACTTTC CASSTGFGANVLTF
TRBJ2-7 - TRBD2 TRBV6-5 TGTGCCAGCAGCGGCGGGACTAGCGGGTACTACGAGCAGTACTTC CASSGGTSGYYEQYF
TRBJ1-1 - - TRBV18 TGTGCCAGCTCACCAAGCCAGGGAGAAGCTTTCTTT CASSPSQGEAFF
TRBJ2-3 - TRBD2 TRBV5-6 TGTGCCAGCAGCTTGGTCTTGCGGGGGGAGTCAGATACGCAGTATTTT CASSLVLRGESDTQYF
TRBJ1-2 - - TRBV18 TGTGCCAGCTCCGGACCAACTGGCTATGGCTACACCTTC CASSGPTGYGYTF
TRBJ2-7 once - TRBV4-3 TGCGCCAGCAGCACCGACTGGAACTCCTACGAGCAGTACTTC CASSTDWNSYEQYF
TRBJ1-5 - - TRBV5-6 TGTGCCAGCAGCTCCCGGGGGGGACCCAATCAGCCCCAGCATTTT CASSSRGGPNQPQHF
TRBJ2-1 - - TRBV6-5 TGTGCCAGCAGTTACGGGGCAGTGAGAAATGAGCAGTTCTTC CASSYGAVRNEQFF
TRBJ1-2 - TRBD1 TRBV15 TGTGCCACCAGCACCCTACAGGGGGATGGCTACACCTTC CATSTLQGDGYTF
TRBJ1-6 - - TRBV6-1 TGTGCCAGCAAAATTAGGGCGTCGTCGGATTCACCCCTCCACTTT CASKIRASSDSPLHF
TRBJ2-6 - TRBD2 TRBV19 TGTGCCAGTAGTATAGGACTAGCGGGAGTTGGGGCCAACGTCCTGACTTTC CASSIGLAGVGANVLTF
TRBJ2-5 - - TRBV7-9 TGTGCCAGCAACCGCCAGGGGCGCGAGACCCAGTACTTC CASNRQGRETQYF
TRBJ1-4 - - TRBV28 TGTGCCAGCAGTTTAAGGCCCACGGAACTGTTTTTT CASSLRPTELFF
TRBJ1-1 few - TRBV27 TGTGCCAGCAAGACGGCTTACACTGAAGCTTTCTTT CASKTAYTEAFF
TRBJ2-1 - TRBD2 TRBV6-6 TGTGCCAGCAGTAAGATACTAGCGGGTCTGGATGAGCAGTTCTTC CASSKILAGLDEQFF
TRBJ2-7 - TRBD2 TRBV11-2 TGTGCCAGCAGCCCACTGGGGGGGGGATCGTACTACGAGCAGTACTTC CASSPLGGGSYYEQYF
TRBJ2-2 - - TRBV9 TGTGCCAGCAGCCTAGCGAACACCGGGGAGCTGTTTTTT CASSLANTGELFF
TRBJ2-4 once TRBD2 TRBV13 TGTGCCAGCAGCTTTTCAAGACTAGCGGGTCTAGCCAAAAACATTCAGTACTTC CASSFSRLAGLAKNIQYF
TRBJ2-5 - TRBD1 TRBV10-3 TGTGCCATCAGTGAGGGACAGGGGGGAGAGACCCAGTACTTC CAISEGQGGETQYF
TRBJ2-3 - - TRBV7-2 TGTGCCAGCAGCTTAGGACGGGGCACAGATACGCAGTATTTT CASSLGRGTDTQYF
TRBJ2-6 - - TRBV10-3 TGTGCCATCAGTGAGCCTTCGTATTCTGGGGCCAACGTCCTGACTTTC CAISEPSYSGANVLTF
TRBJ2-1 - - TRBV2 TGTGCCAGCAGTAAAATCAATGAGCAGTTCTTC CASSKINEQFF
TRBJ2-7 - - TRBV18 TGTGCCAGCTCACTTCAGGGCTCCTACGAGCAGTACTTC CASSLQGSYEQYF
TRBJ1-1 - TRBD1 TRBV5-1 TGCGCCAGCAGCTCGGGACAGAACATGAACACTGAAGCTTTCTTT CASSSGQNMNTEAFF
TRBJ1-5 - - TRBV10-3 TGTGCCATCAGTGCGAACAGAGACTATAGCAATCAGCCCCAGCATTTT CAISANRDYSNQPQHF
TRBJ2-5 - - TRBV4-2 TGTGCCAGCAGCCAAGATAAGAGCGTTTTGTGGGAGACCCAGTACTTC CASSQDKSVLWETQYF
TRBJ1-4 - - TRBV9 TGTGCTAGCAGCGTAGGGGGACGGAATGAAAAACTGTTTTTT CASSVGGRNEKLFF
TRBJ1-5 - - TRBV4-1 TGCGCCAGCAGCCAAGAGGCAGGGCCCCAGCATTTT CASSQEAGPQHF
TRBJ1-6 - - TRBV9 TGTGCCAGCACCTTGGATAAAAATTCACCCCTCCACTTT CASTLDKNSPLHF
TRBJ2-7 - TRBD1 TRBV15 TGTGCCACCACCGCCGGGACAGGGGCCTACGAGCAGTACTTC CATTAGTGAYEQYF
TRBJ2-1 - - TRBV21-1 TGTGCCAGCAGCAGACCGGGACAGGGGTATTACAATGAGCAGTTCTTC CASSRPGQGYYNEQFF